The 28 T cell receptor beta chains listed next were all sequenced from one sample in a study of shared clonotypes between healthy human individuals. Using immunoSEQ multiplex PCR, the repertoire was profiled, and TCRdb retains in-frame clones only, with some absent. The sample contains some 1.5 million clones, roughly 98% of which appear only once. The material sequenced was naive CD4+ T cells sorted from blood. Regarding subset: CD45RA+ positively selected. The receptors were sampled from a man under 40 in good health.

This rearrangement joins TRBV27 to TRBJ1-5, with unresolved D. Germline V CDR1 and CDR2: MNHEY, SMNVEV (reference sequence). V lost 5 bases and J lost 4, with 21 bases in between. This CDR3 is 17 amino acids long. Here the CDR3 reads CASSPCPITRKNQPQHF. CDR3 nucleotide sequence: TGTGCCAGCAGTCCCTGCCCCATAACCCGGAAAAATCAGCCCCAGCATTTT.

The chain joins TRBV5-1 to TRBJ2-3; D possibly corresponds to TRBD2 (6 bases). The V end lost 5 bases, the J end lost 0 bases, and 13 bases lay between the germline ends. CDR1 SGHRS and CDR2 YFSETQ come from the germline V gene. This CDR3 has 15 residues. DNA of the CDR3: TGCGCCAGCAGAGATGCGGGGCAAAGCACAGATACGCAGTATTTT. Its translation is CASRDAGQSTDTQYF.

V gene TRBV9 combines with J gene TRBJ2-7; weak D call: TRBD2 (6 bases). The CDR3 extends over 15 amino acids. V was clipped by 4 bases and J by 0 bases, with 14 bases between them. Per germline, CDR1 SGDLS and CDR2 YYNGEE. This CDR3 is CASSRGERVSYEQYF. In DNA, the CDR3 is TGTGCCAGCAGCCGAGGCGAGCGGGTCTCCTACGAGCAGTACTTC. Drawing the rest from reference TRBV9 and TRBJ2-7, the complete variable domain is DSGVTQTPKHLITATGQRVTLRCSPRSGDLSVYWYQQSLDQGLQFLIQYYNGEERAKGNILERFSAQQFPDLHSELNLSSLELGDSALYFCASSRGERVSYEQYFGPGTRLTVT.

The gene calls are TRBV7-2 and TRBJ2-5, with D unresolved. V dropped 3 bases and J dropped 3 bases, with 8 bases sitting between them. Looked up from germline, CDR1 is SGHTA and CDR2 is FQGNSA. There are 13 residues in the CDR3. CDR3 residues: CASSFFREETQYF. Written as DNA, the CDR3 is TGTGCCAGCAGCTTCTTCCGGGAAGAGACCCAGTACTTC.

The chain combines TRBV10-1 with TRBJ2-2; D is unresolved. Looked up from germline, CDR1 is WNHNN and CDR2 is SYGVQD (reference sequence). CDR3 size: 15 residues. V lost 3 bases to trimming and J lost 0 bases, with 8 bases between them. DNA for the CDR3: TGCGCCAGCAGTGAAATGATGCCGAACACCGGGGAGCTGTTTTTT. Residues: CASSEMMPNTGELFF.

This chain connects TRBV28 to TRBJ2-1, with TRBD2 matching 12 bases. Unmatched junction bases numbered 10, after V lost 3 bases and J lost 4 bases. CDR1 and CDR2 from the germline V gene are MDHEN and SYDVKM. CDR3 length: 18 residues. The CDR3 DNA sequence: TGTGCCAGCAGTTTCCCCGGCCGGACTAGCGGGGTATACAATGAGCAGTTCTTC. Its protein is CASSFPGRTSGVYNEQFF.

This clone was counted once. CDR3 residues: CASSPLPLSGRAAEQYF. The CDR3 region has the DNA TGTGCCAGCTCACCACTACCCTTGAGCGGGAGGGCCGCCGAGCAGTACTTC. The genes are TRBV18 and TRBJ2-7; 10 nucleotides match TRBD2. The J segment lost 6 bases and the V segment lost 1 base, leaving 12 bases of the junction unmatched. The CDR3 contains 17 residues. CDR1 is KGHSH and CDR2 is LQKENI in the germline V gene.

The V gene is TRBV10-3, the J gene TRBJ2-1, with D perhaps matching TRBD2 (7 bases). V shed 4 bases and J shed 4 bases, with 11 bases lying between them. The CDR3 length is 14 residues. Germline V gene lookup returns CDR1 ENHRY and CDR2 SYGVKD. CDR3 region: CAISGGGGYNEQFF. The DNA for the CDR3 is TGTGCCATCAGTGGGGGGGGCGGATACAATGAGCAGTTCTTC.

This clone has just one count. The V and J genes are TRBV18 and TRBJ1-5; 9 positions match TRBD1. Per the germline V gene, CDR1 is KGHSH and CDR2 is LQKENI. CDR3 length: 16 amino acids. After removal of 2 bases from V and 4 bases from J, the junction contained 6 bases not matched to a gene. CDR3 DNA sequence: TGTGCCAGCTCACCAAGGACAGGGGACAATAATCAGCCCCAGCATTTT. This translates into CASSPRTGDNNQPQHF.

This clone showed up just once. The chain links TRBV7-2 to TRBJ2-5; D is ambiguous. Germline V gene sequence: CDR1 SGHTA, CDR2 FQGNSA. Deletions cut 4 bases from V and 2 bases from J, with 8 bases between. The CDR3 consists of 13 residues. CDR3 DNA: TGTGCCAGCAGCTACGCTACTCAAGAGACCCAGTACTTC. This encodes CASSYATQETQYF.

The table lists this clone with a count of one. CDR3 sequence reads: CAWRRQGVNEQFF. The CDR3 bases are TGTGCCTGGAGAAGACAGGGAGTCAATGAGCAGTTCTTC. This chain joins TRBV30 and TRBJ2-1; 7 bases align to TRBD1. There are 13 residues in the CDR3. Germline values: CDR1 GTSNPN, CDR2 SVGIG (reference sequence). Trimming cost V 3 bases and J 6 bases; bases outside gene matches: 5. The full variable domain, completed using reference TRBV30 and TRBJ2-1, is SQTIHQWPATLVQPVGSPLSLECTVEGTSNPNLYWYRQAAGRGLQLLFYSVGIGQISSEVPQNLSASRPQDRQFILSSKKLLLSDSGFYLCAWRRQGVNEQFFGPGTRLTVL.

This chain joins TRBV18 and TRBJ2-7; tentatively, D is TRBD1 (5 bases). The germline V and J ends were trimmed by 1 base and 2 bases, with 9 bases remaining between them. The CDR3 runs 14 residues. Germline lookup yields CDR1 KGHSH and CDR2 LQKENI. Here the CDR3 DNA reads TGTGCCAGCTCACCACAGTCCAGGGCCTACGAGCAGTACTTC. It encodes CASSPQSRAYEQYF.

CDR3 region: CASSLGAGVQVTDTQYF. Here the CDR3 DNA reads TGTGCCAGCAGTTTAGGAGCAGGGGTTCAGGTCACAGATACGCAGTATTTT. This sequence joins TRBV28 and TRBJ2-3; possibly TRBD1 for D (6 bases). The length of the CDR3 is 17 residues. The germline V gene encodes CDR1 MDHEN and CDR2 SYDVKM. The V gene lost 2 bases and the J gene lost 2 bases, with 17 bases spanning the gap.

This clone has only one observation. CDR3 region: CASSLPGQGRGANYGYTF. CDR3 sequence (DNA): TGTGCCAGCAGTTTACCGGGACAAGGAAGGGGAGCTAACTATGGCTACACCTTC. The rearrangement joins TRBV28 to TRBJ1-2; possible D gene TRBD1, 6 bases. Trimming took 2 bases from V and 0 from J, leaving 19 bases between them. Germline loops: CDR1 MDHEN, CDR2 SYDVKM. The CDR3 is 18 residues long.

The V call is TRBV19, the J call TRBJ2-7, with D perhaps TRBD1 (6 bases). The V and J ends lost 4 bases and 2 bases respectively, with 12 bases between them. The CDR3 spans 14 residues. CDR1 is LNHDA and CDR2 is SQIVND in the germline V gene (reference sequence). The CDR3 coding sequence is TGTGCCAGTAGTAGGGGGCAGGGCACCTACGAGCAGTACTTC. Translation: CASSRGQGTYEQYF.

The chain combines TRBV11-2 with TRBJ2-3; 9 bases are a match to TRBD1. The CDR3 is 17 amino acids. V lost 2 bases to trimming and J lost 5 bases; unmatched junction nucleotides: 11. Germline-derived CDR1 and CDR2 are SGHAT and FQNNGV. CDR3 sequence: CASSLLGGTGNIDTQYF. Here the CDR3 DNA reads TGTGCCAGCAGCTTATTAGGCGGGACAGGGAATATAGATACGCAGTATTTT.

This sequence joins TRBV5-1 and TRBJ2-1; TRBD2 might be the D (6 bases). CDR3 length equals 16 residues. Germline CDR1 is SGHRS and CDR2 is YFSETQ. V lost 4 bases and J 7 bases, leaving 21 bases between the germline ends. DNA of the CDR3: TGCGCCAGCAGCCGGCAAATCGGGGGAGTGGGTAATGAGCAGTTCTTC. Its translation is CASSRQIGGVGNEQFF.

This clone was counted once. The chain recombines TRBV9 with TRBJ2-2; the D is unclear. CDR1 and CDR2 (germline): SGDLS, YYNGEE. This CDR3 region has 12 residues. V was trimmed by 4 bases and J by 8 bases, leaving 9 bases between them. The CDR3 region is CASSPVAGELFF. The CDR3 bases are TGTGCCAGCAGCCCGGTGGCTGGGGAGCTGTTTTTT.

A word on this clone: This sample also contains other DNA sequences that code for the same CDR3. In nucleotides, the CDR3 is TGTGCCTGGAGTGTTGACAGCGGAAACACCATATATTTT. Translation: CAWSVDSGNTIYF. This chain uses TRBV30 with TRBJ1-3; maybe TRBD1 (5 bases). The ends were cut back, 0 bases at V and 4 bases at J, with 7 bases in the middle. The CDR3 loop spans 13 amino acids. Germline CDR1 reads GTSNPN; CDR2 reads SVGIG (reference sequence).

This rearrangement joins TRBV27 to TRBJ1-5; TRBD1 matches at 7 bases. Trimming took 5 bases from V and 9 from J; bases not matched to a gene: 4. CDR1 is MNHEY and CDR2 is SMNVEV in the germline V gene (reference sequence). The CDR3 contains 12 residues. For the CDR3, the DNA is TGTGCCAGCAGTCCGTACAGGGGGCCCCAGCATTTT. Its protein is CASSPYRGPQHF.

The chain carries TRBV5-8 and TRBJ1-1; weak D call: TRBD1 (6 bases). The germline V and J ends were trimmed by 4 bases and 11 bases, with 15 bases remaining between them. The CDR3 has 12 residues. The germline gives CDR1 SGHTS, CDR2 YDEGEE. The chain's CDR3 is CASSLRPGAAFF. The CDR3, as DNA: TGTGCCAGCAGCCTCAGGCCAGGGGCGGCTTTCTTT. Full variable domain (outside the CDR3, taken from reference TRBV5-8 and TRBJ1-1): EAGVTQSPTHLIKTRGQQATLRCSPISGHTSVYWYQQALGLGLQFLLWYDEGEERNRGNFPPRFSGRQFPNYSSELNVNALELEDSALYLCASSLRPGAAFFGQGTRLTVV.

Turning to this clone: Other nucleotide sequences from this sample produce the same CDR3. V is TRBV7-9 and J is TRBJ2-7; TRBD2 is a possible D gene (6 bases). The germline gives CDR1 SEHNR, CDR2 FQNEAQ (reference sequence). CDR3 length: 14 residues. Between the trimmed V and J ends, which lost 4 bases and 0 bases, there was a span of 10 bases. CDR3 coding DNA: TGTGCCAGCAGCTCTCGGGAGTACTCCTACGAGCAGTACTTC. It translates to CASSSREYSYEQYF.

This chain uses TRBV29-1 with TRBJ2-3; no reliable D call. V gave up 4 bases and J gave up 6 bases, with 14 bases separating them. CDR3 length: 13 amino acids. The germline CDR1 and CDR2 sequences are SQVTM and ANQGSEA. The CDR3 nucleotides are TGCAGCGTTGGTGGGCTCCTCACGGATACGCAGTATTTT. Its translation: CSVGGLLTDTQYF.

The rearrangement joins TRBV7-8 to TRBJ1-2, with D uncertain. Germline V gene data show CDR1 as SGHVS and CDR2 as FQNEAQ. Trimming removed 5 bases from V and 2 bases from J, with 9 bases in between. The CDR3 sequence is 13 residues long. CDR3 nucleotides: TGTGCCAGCAGCCCACGTCCAAACTATGGCTACACCTTC. It encodes CASSPRPNYGYTF. Full variable domain (missing parts from reference TRBV7-8 and TRBJ1-2): GAGVSQSPRYKVAKRGQDVALRCDPISGHVSLFWYQQALGQGPEFLTYFQNEAQLDKSGLPSDRFFAERPEGSVSTLKIQRTQQEDSAVYLCASSPRPNYGYTFGSGTRLTVV.

The chain recombines TRBV30 with TRBJ1-2; D call uncertain. The CDR3 runs 14 residues. Deletions cut 4 bases from V and 2 bases from J, with 14 bases between. From germline, CDR1 is GTSNPN and CDR2 SVGIG (reference sequence). CDR3 sequence: CAWTPRLANYGYTF. The DNA of the CDR3 is TGTGCCTGGACCCCTCGCCTAGCGAACTATGGCTACACCTTC. The full variable domain, rest sourced from reference TRBV30 and TRBJ1-2, is SQTIHQWPATLVQPVGSPLSLECTVEGTSNPNLYWYRQAAGRGLQLLFYSVGIGQISSEVPQNLSASRPQDRQFILSSKKLLLSDSGFYLCAWTPRLANYGYTFGSGTRLTVV.

The chain employs TRBV6-1 and TRBJ2-3; a weak D match, TRBD2 (6 bases). This CDR3 has 14 residues. Looked up from germline, CDR1 is MNHNS and CDR2 is SASEGT. V was clipped by 8 bases and J by 4 bases, with 16 bases between them. The CDR3 coding sequence is TGTGCCAGCTCTAGCGTCTCAAGGTCAGATACGCAGTATTTT. Translated: CASSSVSRSDTQYF.

J is TRBJ2-3 and V is TRBV18; 8 bases map to TRBD2. The V gene end was trimmed by 3 bases and the J gene end by 4 bases; junction bases not matched to a gene: 12. The CDR3 length is 17 residues. The germline gives CDR1 KGHSH, CDR2 LQKENI. Here the CDR3 reads CASSPLGGGGQADTQYF. The DNA for the CDR3 is TGTGCCAGCTCACCCCTCGGGGGGGGAGGACAAGCAGATACGCAGTATTTT.

This clone was seen a single time. The rearrangement joins TRBV10-3 to TRBJ1-1, with TRBD1 as a possible D gene (6 bases). V lost 4 bases to trimming and J lost 7 bases, with 13 bases between them. This CDR3 is 13 amino acids long. Per germline, CDR1 ENHRY and CDR2 SYGVKD. The CDR3 DNA follows: TGTGCCATCAGTGCGGGCAGGGGATATGAAGCTTTCTTT. Amino acids: CAISAGRGYEAFF.